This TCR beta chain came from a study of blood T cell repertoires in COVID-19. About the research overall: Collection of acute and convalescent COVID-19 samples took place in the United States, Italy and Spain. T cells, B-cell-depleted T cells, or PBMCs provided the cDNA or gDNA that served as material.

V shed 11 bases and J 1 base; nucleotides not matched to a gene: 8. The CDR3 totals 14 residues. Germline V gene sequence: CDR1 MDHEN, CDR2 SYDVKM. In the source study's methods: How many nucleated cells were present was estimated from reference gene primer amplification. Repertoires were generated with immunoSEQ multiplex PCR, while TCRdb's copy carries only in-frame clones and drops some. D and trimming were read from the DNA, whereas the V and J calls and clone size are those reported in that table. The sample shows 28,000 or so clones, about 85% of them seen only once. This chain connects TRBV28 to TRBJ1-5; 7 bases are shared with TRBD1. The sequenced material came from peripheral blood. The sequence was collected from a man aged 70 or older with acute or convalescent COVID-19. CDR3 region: CAANRGGSNQPQHF. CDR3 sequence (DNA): TGTGCCGCTAACAGGGGAGGCAGCAATCAGCCCCAGCATTTT.